A selection of T cell receptor beta chains follows, all from one sample in a study of blood T cell repertoires in COVID-19. Repertoires were generated with immunoSEQ multiplex PCR, while TCRdb's copy carries only in-frame clones and drops some. This table holds around 230,000 clones, about 85% found once. Sequenced sample: peripheral blood. The origin of the receptors is a woman older than 75 with acute or convalescent COVID-19. Each CDR3 is given with its conserved first and last residue. The D gene is left open where the match is weak. The listing skips clone size in some rows; elsewhere it reads once, few, many or a size class.

j_call clone_size d_call v_call cdr3_nt cdr3_aa
TRBJ2-7 . . TRBV24-1 TGTGCCACCAGTGATTGGACGGGCGGGCTGCAGTACTTC CATSDWTGGLQYF
TRBJ1-4 . . TRBV12-3/TRBV12-4 TGTGCCAGCAGTTTTTCCGGGAGGGAAAAACTGTTTTTT CASSFSGREKLFF
TRBJ2-7 . . TRBV19 TGTGCCACCAAAGACCAGGGTACCTACGAGCAGTACTTC CATKDQGTYEQYF
TRBJ2-5 . . TRBV5-1 TGCGCCAGCTGTGAGGGGAGGCCCGAAGAGACCCAGTACTTC CASCEGRPEETQYF
TRBJ1-1 once TRBD1 TRBV18 TGTGCCAGCTCACCCGCGGACAGGGGGAAAACTGAAGCTTTCTTT CASSPADRGKTEAFF
TRBJ2-2 . TRBD2 TRBV6-2/TRBV6-3 TGTGCCAGCAGTTCCCCTCTAGCGGGGGCCACAAACACCGGGGAGCTGTTTTTT CASSSPLAGATNTGELFF
TRBJ1-3 . . TRBV10-3 TGTGCCATCAGCGATATGGGGGCTAAAGGAAACACCATATATTTT CAISDMGAKGNTIYF
TRBJ2-3 . TRBD2 TRBV4-1 TGCGCCAGCAGCCAAGACCTAGCGGGGTCAGATACGCAGTATTTT CASSQDLAGSDTQYF
TRBJ1-5 . TRBD1 TRBV19 TGTGCCAGTAGTATCCTCCGGGACAGGGTCAATCAGCCCCAGCATTTT CASSILRDRVNQPQHF
TRBJ2-1 . . TRBV6-5 TGTGCCAGCAGGGGGAATCAAGGGGATGAGCAGTTCTTC CASRGNQGDEQFF
TRBJ2-1 . . TRBV4-2 TGTGCCAGCAGCCACTCGTACAATGAGCAGTTCTTC CASSHSYNEQFF
TRBJ2-6 few . TRBV6-6 TGTGCCAGCAGTTCACAGGGATTATCTGGGGCCAACGTCCTGACTTTC CASSSQGLSGANVLTF
TRBJ2-5 . TRBD1 TRBV19 TGTGCCAGTAGTAACGACAGGGCCCAAGAGACCCAGTACTTC CASSNDRAQETQYF
TRBJ2-7 . . TRBV6-1 TGTGCCAGCAGTGATAGTCCCGGCTCCTACGAGCAGTACTTC CASSDSPGSYEQYF
TRBJ2-1 . . TRBV19 TGTGCCAGTAGTATCAATGCACAGGAGATAACCTACAATGAGCAGTTCTTC CASSINAQEITYNEQFF
TRBJ2-5 . . TRBV10-2 TGCGCCAGTCAGCCGCACCGGGACGGTGGGGGGGAGACCCAGTACTTC CASQPHRDGGGETQYF
TRBJ1-1 . . TRBV4-1 TGCGCCAGCAACCTACCGGGGGGGGCTGACACTGAAGCTTTCTTT CASNLPGGADTEAFF
TRBJ2-3 . . TRBV6-5 TGTGCCAGCAGTTACTCCACAGCCTCAGATACGCAGTATTTT CASSYSTASDTQYF
TRBJ2-7 . TRBD2 TRBV5-1 TGCGCCAGCAGCTTGGTGGCGGGGGTCGACGAGCAGTACTTC CASSLVAGVDEQYF
TRBJ2-7 . TRBD2 TRBV29-1 TGCAGCATAGGACTAGCGGGAGACGAGCAGTACTTC CSIGLAGDEQYF
TRBJ2-1 . TRBD2 TRBV19 TGTGCCAGTAGTATGATTAGCGGGAGAGGCTCCTACAATGAGCAGTTCTTC CASSMISGRGSYNEQFF
TRBJ2-7 . . TRBV3-1/TRBV3-2 TGTGCCAGCAGCCAATTAGCCCTCCGCGAGCAGTACTTC CASSQLALREQYF
TRBJ2-5 once . TRBV3-1/TRBV3-2 TGTGCCAGCAGCCAAGATGTCGCGACAGGTCATGGGACCCAGTACTTC CASSQDVATGHGTQYF